The T cell receptor beta chain described here comes from a study of neurological immune-mediated disorders. Study conclusions and caveats: Across subjects, expanded clones had no CDR3 amino acid sequences in common, pointing to private repertoires in all groups.

With 10-nucleotide random UMIs included, cDNA was synthesized by 5'RACE. In every sequencing run, more than 180 million TCR-beta sequences were generated from 15-18 subjects. TCRdb fed the 5' RACE reads into MiXCR, producing one record per CDR3 protein. The repertoire holds roughly 20,000 distinct CDR3 sequences, with 13% to 15% as singletons. The CDR3 extends over 16 amino acids. The J segment lost 5 bases and the V segment lost 0 bases, leaving 7 bases of the junction unmatched. This clonotype showed up many times. Its specificity is unknown. The receptor's source is an older woman with HTLV-1-associated myelopathy (HAM/TSP). Source material: CD4+ T cells from blood. The chain is built from TRBV12-3 or TRBV12-4 and TRBJ2-1; TRBD2 matches 7 bases. CDR3 coding DNA: TGTGCCAGCAGTTTAGCGCACGGGGGGACCCACAATGAGCAGTTCTTC. Protein sequence: CASSLAHGGTHNEQFF.